This TCR beta chain was recorded in a study of cytomegalovirus exposure and HLA in healthy donors (dated by TCRdb to about 2017). Some background on the complete study: An earlier analysis of 587 of the donors reported 276 Gb of sequence data and 95 million to 140 million unique TCR beta sequences obtained from around 180 million T cells. About 320 gigabases of sequencing data and 70 million to 85 million unique TCR sequences were included in an early release covering roughly 600 HLA-typed donors. Of the roughly 400 genotyped donors, approximately 83% fell in the genetic ancestry cluster associated with self-reported Caucasian donors. The study aimed to test whether cataloging public T cell receptors could reveal signatures of past pathogen exposure. The study profiled the T cell repertoires of about 720 subjects by immunosequencing and related them to cytomegalovirus serostatus. Along with the roughly 670-subject first cohort, a separate validation cohort of around 120 different subjects was used. The study combined high-throughput TCR immunosequencing, statistical association of individual TCRs with disease status, and machine learning to predict cytomegalovirus infection status. A later analysis re-examined previously published TCR beta repertoires from about 700 donors and added high-resolution HLA genotyping to investigate patterns of TCR occurrence. Rather than drawing on any new phenotypic data, the later analysis identified candidate immune exposures from TCR beta sequences and the way those sequences occurred across donors. An earlier analysis of 500 to 750 of the donors applied high-throughput TCR beta sequencing to assess whether each TCR beta V gene segment acted as functional or pseudogenic. Alongside the repertoire data, information on donor age, sex, ethnicity and CMV serostatus was compiled. A later genetic analysis took genome-wide SNP genotypes for about 55% of the 666 donors and used that subset as a discovery cohort. All discovery cohort repertoires had been generated on a single sequencing platform. HLA typing included class I and class II loci at four-digit resolution. The number of donors typed differed by locus, with 629-630 for A, B, C, DRB1 and DQB1, over 500 for DQA1, 600 to 610 for DPA1, and around 460 for DPB1. Because of strong linkage in the cohort, roughly five DR-DQ haplotypes were treated as single units for association and clustering. Among some 410 genotyped donors of the cohort, an average of approximately 230,000 unique TCR beta nucleotide sequences were sequenced per donor, around a sixth of them non-productive.

The cohort consisted of 650 to 700 healthy bone marrow donors. At the time of sampling, every cohort member was nominally healthy, though immune exposures that went unrecorded were likely present. The donor tested CMV seronegative, placing the donor among the 352 seronegative members of the cohort. Each donor provided a peripheral blood sample, and peripheral blood mononuclear cells were used for TCR beta sequencing. The Qiagen DNeasy Blood Extraction Kit was used to extract genomic DNA from the blood cell samples. Remarks on this clone: It lacks a known antigen.

Counted from cysteine to phenylalanine, this CDR3 has 13 amino acids. The entry retains the CDR3 DNA only, 39 bases that are in frame from base 1. V is trimmed back by 6 bases and J by 12 bases, and the junction contains 7 bases that no gene match accounts for. CDR1 and CDR2 were assigned from the germline V gene as SGHVS and FQNEAQ. General findings and caveats noted by the study authors: Most TCR sequences were seen in very few donors, while some public TCRs were found in many individuals. According to a later analysis, TCR association rates differed among HLA loci, with DRB1 alleles showing the most associated TCRs and HLA-C alleles showing the fewest. Some IMGT-functional V segments, including TRBV6-2 and TRBV6-3, could not be told apart with the 87-base-pair reads, so those segments were excluded. Correlated functional status among segregating V segments might reflect linkage disequilibrium, but an unknown experimental factor could not be ruled out. A later analysis found that most CMV-associated TCR beta chains appeared HLA-restricted, with HLA associations seemingly driven largely by CMV exposure. A cluster of highly shared sequence variants was judged likely to represent a technical artifact of the sequencing pipeline. In both the original and validation cohorts, the classifier was reported to diagnose cytomegalovirus status with high specificity and sensitivity. It was suggested by the authors that the approach could potentially be generalized to other disease states and immunological phenotypes. Because HLA typing was missing for some donors at each locus, association tests included only the typed subset. The study gave a list of 150 to 200 TCR beta chains associated with cytomegalovirus. In a later analysis, HLA-associated TCR beta chains showed more clonal expansion and lower generation probabilities than non-associated chains that were equally common. At a false discovery rate of 0.05, a later analysis linked about 17,000 TCR beta sequences to specific HLA alleles. When HLA alleles, especially DR and DQ, strongly co-occurred, attributing TCR associations to individual alleles was difficult. Only TCR beta chains were sequenced in this cohort, and the absence of alpha or paired-chain data limited detectable features. In a later genetic analysis, a missense DCLRE1C variant was associated with V-gene and J-gene trimming of TCR beta chains, and the association was replicated in an independent cohort. Compared with the 666-donor mean, donors in an Asian-associated ancestry cluster had fewer N-insertions in productive TCRs, according to a later genetic analysis. In vitro tests confirmed that a few of the cytomegalovirus-associated TCR beta chains recognize cytomegalovirus antigens. CMV serostatus was the only immune exposure information available for the cohort. A further reported finding was that TCR beta sequences accurately predicted the HLA-A and HLA-B alleles for most subjects in the first cohort. An earlier analysis of around 600 of the donors showed that most TCR beta V segments appeared in productive rearrangements either about 87% or about 30% of the time, which broadly matched IMGT annotations. In a later analysis, several top co-occurrence clusters were reported to appear linked to parvovirus B19, influenza, CMV and Epstein-Barr virus. Because counts were too low, more than 15 rarely observed V segments, including chromosome 9 orphons, were excluded from the earlier analysis of 500 to 700 of the donors. Roughly uniform sequencing depth across donors was assumed in presence/absence analyses, although this assumption may not hold.

To prepare the library, the immunoSEQ multiplex PCR assay was applied. The multiplex PCR relied on a mix of 60 forward primers for TCR Vbeta segments and 13 reverse primers for TCR Jbeta segments. The CDR3 region of rearranged TCR beta genes was amplified from genomic DNA with a multiplex PCR assay. The amplified TCR beta libraries were sequenced on the Illumina HiSeq System as 87-base-pair reads. The authors' analysis ran thus. A later analysis counted 75 million to 100 million unique TCR beta chains across the 650 to 700 repertoires, and roughly 11 million of these chains were shared by at least two donors. Raw reads were error-corrected and collapsed into unique sequences with a nearest-neighbor algorithm that merged closely related sequences to remove PCR and sequencing errors. Alignment of CDR3 sequences to IMGT reference sequences was used to assign V, D and J gene segments. For a sequence to be retained, at least a six-nucleotide match to both a V gene segment and a J gene segment was required. A rearrangement counted as productive if the CDR3 had no stop codons and remained in frame with V and J, and every other rearrangement counted as non-productive. CDR3 was defined according to IMGT convention as the region running from the second conserved V-encoded cysteine to the conserved J-encoded phenylalanine. The earlier analysis of approximately 590 of the donors excluded any sequence lacking an unambiguous match to a single V gene segment. In an earlier analysis of about 590 of the donors, a V segment was called functional when productive rearrangements were above 56.7%, and segregating when the standard deviation between donors exceeded 5%. To diagnose cytomegalovirus status from the catalog of TCR beta chain sequences, a statistical classification framework was built. In a later analysis, TCR nucleotide sequences were compared against IMGT/GENE-DB human TR gene sequences so that V and J genes could be assigned. Using the TCRdist pipeline, a later analysis assigned CDR3 sequences along with most-parsimonious VDJ recombination scenarios. In a later analysis, every TCR beta chain was defined by the combination of its CDR3 amino acid sequence and its V-gene family, and reads without a unique V-gene family were dropped. As a way to deal with suspected cross-contamination and a sequencing artifact, a later analysis dropped hundreds of nucleotide sequences that were highly shared and had low generation probability. In a later analysis, a clonal expansion index for each public chain was calculated from normalized within-repertoire ranks of inferred template counts. A later analysis computed generation probabilities with a VDJ recombination model fitted to out-of-frame rearrangements, and checked the results against IGoR. In a later analysis, hypergeometric tests were used to score TCR-TCR, TCR-HLA and TCR-CMV co-occurrence, with a repertoire-size bias correction applied to TCR pairs. In a later analysis, false discovery rates were estimated by permuting HLA or CMV assignments 20 times. In a later analysis, co-occurring TCRs were grouped using DBSCAN, with TCRdist sequence similarity added in when clustering inside HLA-allele-positive subsets. Repertoires with fewer than 30,000 or more than 120,000 public chains, plus five repertoires with anomalous nucleotide sharing, were excluded from co-occurrence clustering. The table was pulled from immuneACCESS by TCRdb, which kept in-frame rearrangements only. Such tables lose some clones; where checked, under half of the loss comes from unresolved V genes, and the rest has no known cause. That table gives V, J and clone size, and the DNA gave D and trimming. The table of this sample itemizes tens of thousands of clones. More than 5% of the sample is held by the ten biggest clonotypes.

Sequencing was performed on PBMCs. This sequence uses TRBV7-8 and TRBJ1-6; TRBD1 aligns with 8 central bases. This clonotype was obtained from a man younger than 45 in good health and CMV-seronegative. In nucleotides, the sequence is TGTGCCAGCAGGCCGACAGGGGATCGACCCCTCCACTTT. Its protein is CASRPTGDRPLHF. The full variable domain, completed from the reference TRBV7-8 and TRBJ1-6 proteins outside the CDR3, reads GAGVSQSPRYKVAKRGQDVALRCDPISGHVSLFWYQQALGQGPEFLTYFQNEAQLDKSGLPSDRFFAERPEGSVSTLKIQRTQQEDSAVYLCASRPTGDRPLHFGNGTRLTVT.